This T cell receptor (beta chain) derives from a study of T cell repertoires in cytomegalovirus infection (dated by TCRdb to about 2019). Background for the entire study: The peptide stimulations were aimed at well-studied HLA-B-restricted epitopes as well as recently identified HLA-C-restricted CMV epitopes, whose presentation resists viral immunomodulation. Donor HLA type was relevant to the analysis, because carriage of CMV infection together with the matching HLA type was indicated by public TCR beta signatures. The paper's findings and limits, for the study overall: In both this cohort and an independent roughly 330-donor cohort, the cumulative frequency of public TCR beta family members distinguished carriers of CMV infection plus the relevant HLA type. In the ex vivo response, HLA-C-restricted CMV-specific TCR beta clonotypes were dominant, and in two of eight donors the single most frequent clonotype came from this HLA-C-restricted group.

As regards this clonotype: Which antigen it targets is not known. Base qualities are not recorded, but no much larger clone differs from it by a single base.

Relative to germline, V is 3 bases shorter and J is 13 bases shorter, with 20 bases between their ends. The germline V gene sets CDR1 to SGHRS and CDR2 to YFSETQ. From the cysteine through the phenylalanine, the CDR3 covers 14 amino acids. The only DNA kept is the CDR3, 42 bases in frame from the first base. Interpreted using the paper, the treatment or condition label stands for: in vitro stimulation with specific CMV peptide epitopes to enrich CMV-specific T cells. These reads were obtained on an Illumina HiSeq 1500. TCRdb ran its own pipeline on the public reads, namely fastp trimming at Q25 and MiXCR clone calling, and kept in-frame beta chains. A single entry per CDR3 protein holds the most common genes and DNA from its merged rows. A total of tens of thousands of distinct CDR3 sequences appear in this sample, approximately 24% of them only once. Of the sample, approximately 48% is held by the ten largest clones.

The chain uses TRBV5-1 and TRBJ2-1, and the D gene may be TRBD2, 5 bases matching. This clonotype was obtained from a human donor in good health (CMV status not recorded). Some clones in this sample may be carry-over from other donors' samples. The sequenced sample was CD8+ T cells from cultured PBMCs, obtained from culture after CMV antigen stimulation. The CDR3 protein is CASSSNTLGGQQFF. The sequence in DNA is TGCGCCAGCAGCTCGAATACCTTAGGAGGCCAACAGTTCTTC. Full variable domain (CDR3 extended with the reference TRBV5-1 and TRBJ2-1 proteins): KAGVTQTPRYLIKTRGQQVTLSCSPISGHRSVSWYQQTPGQGLQFLFEYFSETQRNKGNFPGRFSGRQFSNSRSEMNVSTLELGDSALYLCASSSNTLGGQQFFGPGTRLTVL.